These 30 T cell receptor beta chains were all obtained from the same sample, sequenced in a study of T cell responses to AZD1222 COVID-19 vaccine. Here immunoSEQ multiplex PCR was the method, and the copy in TCRdb shows in-frame clones only, minus some. The repertoire holds roughly 160,000 clones, 93% seen once, with about 0.9% in the top ten. The sample was peripheral blood, taken on day 0 of AZD1222 vaccination. Receptors were obtained from an adult in good health.

The CDR3 spells CASSLWEGLADTQYF. The CDR3 DNA reads TGCGCCAGCAGCTTATGGGAGGGTTTGGCAGATACGCAGTATTTT. The rearrangement uses TRBV5-1 and TRBJ2-3; 7 bases match TRBD2. V lost 2 bases and J lost 4; bases outside the gene matches: 7. The CDR3 runs 15 residues. The germline V gene encodes CDR1 SGHRS and CDR2 YFSETQ.

J is TRBJ1-5 and V is TRBV4-2, with 9 bases lining up with TRBD1. V trimming: 1 base; J trimming: 9 bases; junction bases outside the gene matches: 13. Germline loops: CDR1 LGHNA, CDR2 YNFKEQ. The CDR3 covers 17 residues. CDR3 DNA sequence: TGTGCCAGCAGCCAAGTTGGTGGACAGGGGCCCTTCCGGCCCCAGCATTTT. Amino acids: CASSQVGGQGPFRPQHF.

The rearrangement uses TRBV9 and TRBJ2-7; D uncertain. CDR3 length equals 13 residues. The V gene's germline CDR1 is SGDLS and CDR2 YYNGEE. V was pared by 2 bases and J by 2 bases, with 8 bases between. CDR3 in amino acids: CASSVNPAYEQYF. Here the CDR3 DNA reads TGTGCCAGCAGCGTCAACCCCGCCTACGAGCAGTACTTC.

This clone is a singleton in its sample. This rearrangement joins TRBV7-2 to TRBJ1-5, with no clear D. The V end was cut by 0 bases, the J end by 0 bases, with 9 bases between. CDR1 and CDR2 from the germline V gene are SGHTA and FQGNSA. The CDR3 extends over 16 amino acids. CDR3 coding DNA: TGTGCCAGCAGCTTAGCGCTAACAGTTAGCAATCAGCCCCAGCATTTT. Its translation is CASSLALTVSNQPQHF.

J is TRBJ1-4 and V is TRBV6-2 or TRBV6-3; D not certain. This CDR3 comprises 15 residues. Trimming stripped 6 bases from V and 3 bases from J, with 14 bases between. Germline V gene sequence: CDR1 MNHEY, CDR2 SVGEGT. The DNA of the CDR3 is TGTGCCAGCAGCCCGATAATTTCGGCTAATGAAAAACTGTTTTTT. Translated: CASSPIISANEKLFF.

In its sample, this clone was seen a few times. The genes are TRBV12-5 and TRBJ1-5; D is ambiguous. Germline-derived CDR1 and CDR2 are LGHNT and FRNRAP. V gave up 5 bases and J gave up 7 bases, with 24 bases separating them. CDR3 length: 17 residues. CDR3 loop: CASGTGEKGSFGQPQHF. The CDR3 nucleotides are TGTGCTAGTGGTACCGGAGAAAAAGGGAGTTTCGGGCAGCCCCAGCATTTT.

This sequence joins TRBV4-3 and TRBJ2-3, with 13 bases identical to TRBD2. V shed 4 bases and J 3 bases; nucleotides not matched to a gene: 10. Germline V CDR1 and CDR2: LGHNA, YSLEER. The CDR3 is made up of 18 amino acids. CDR3 region: CASSLRLAGGPTTDTQYF. DNA of the CDR3: TGCGCCAGCAGCCTCCGACTAGCGGGGGGCCCTACGACAGATACGCAGTATTTT.

This clone was seen once. The genes are TRBV28 and TRBJ1-2; no clear D gene. V was clipped by 2 bases and J by 4 bases, with 5 bases between them. Per the germline V gene, CDR1 is MDHEN and CDR2 is SYDVKM. This CDR3 comprises 12 residues. The CDR3 bases are TGTGCCAGCAGTTTAAGATTCTATGGCTACACCTTC. Encoded protein: CASSLRFYGYTF.

This clone was seen a handful of times. The V gene is TRBV3-1 (or the pseudogene TRBV3-2), the J gene TRBJ1-2; tentatively, D is TRBD1 (5 bases). The V end lost 3 bases, the J end lost 7 bases, and 12 bases lay between the germline ends. From germline, CDR1 is LGHDT and CDR2 YNNKEL (reference sequence). The CDR3 is made up of 13 amino acids. CDR3 sequence reads: CASSHVRGVGYTF. Here the CDR3 DNA reads TGTGCCAGCAGCCACGTTCGAGGGGTTGGCTACACCTTC.

J is TRBJ2-2 and V is TRBV2; no clear D gene. Between the trimmed V and J ends, which lost 6 bases and 0 bases, there was a span of 8 bases. Germline V gene lookup returns CDR1 SNHLY and CDR2 FYNNEI. The CDR3 sequence is 14 residues long. For the CDR3, the DNA is TGTGCCAGCAGCCCAACAGCGAACACCGGGGAGCTGTTTTTT. It is translated as CASSPTANTGELFF.

This sequence joins TRBV4-1 and TRBJ1-3, with unresolved D. Germline V gene sequence: CDR1 MGHRA, CDR2 YSYEKL. V was shortened by 1 base and J by 3 bases, with 7 bases between the two germline ends. The CDR3 runs to 14 residues. The CDR3 DNA follows: TGCGCCAGCAGCCAAGGCGGAGGTGGAAACACCATATATTTT. Its translation is CASSQGGGGNTIYF.

V usage is TRBV6-5 and J usage is TRBJ1-1; the D is unclear. CDR1 and CDR2 from the germline V gene are MNHEY and SVGAGI. The germline V and J ends were trimmed by 1 base and 1 base, with 10 bases remaining between them. This CDR3 spans 15 amino acids. CDR3 residues: CASSYWSVRNTEAFF. The DNA of the CDR3 is TGTGCCAGCAGTTACTGGTCGGTGAGGAACACTGAAGCTTTCTTT.

V and J are TRBV6-5 and TRBJ1-6; D perhaps matches TRBD1 (5 bases). The CDR3 contains 13 residues. Per the germline V gene, CDR1 is MNHEY and CDR2 is SVGAGI. Trimming removed 7 bases from V and 4 bases from J, with 8 bases in between. Written as DNA, the CDR3 is TGTGCCAGCACGGGACTGTATAATTCACCCCTCCACTTT. This translates into CASTGLYNSPLHF.

The J gene is TRBJ2-3, the V gene TRBV3-1 (or the pseudogene TRBV3-2); TRBD2 is a possible D gene (7 bases). Trimming cost V 1 base and J 4 bases, with 15 bases left between them. Germline V gives CDR1 LGHDT, CDR2 YNNKEL (reference sequence). The CDR3 has 16 residues. The CDR3 DNA reads as TGTGCCAGCAGCCAAGCGGGGGGCGGGGCGTCAGATACGCAGTATTTT. Translating gives CASSQAGGGASDTQYF.

V and J are TRBV4-1 and TRBJ2-7; 8 bases map to TRBD1. V lost 6 bases to trimming and J lost 2 bases; unmatched junction nucleotides: 6. Germline-derived CDR1 and CDR2 are MGHRA and YSYEKL. The CDR3 loop spans 14 amino acids. CDR3 sequence (DNA): TGCGCCAGCAGTCCCGGGACAGGAGCCTACGAGCAGTACTTC. Translation: CASSPGTGAYEQYF.

The chain joins TRBV12-3 or TRBV12-4 to TRBJ2-1; D may be TRBD2 (6 bases). Trimming removed 6 bases at V and 5 bases at J, with 8 bases between. The CDR3 sequence is 12 residues long. The CDR3 DNA sequence: TGTGCCAGCAGAAGACTAGACAATGAGCAGTTCTTC. It yields the protein CASRRLDNEQFF.

The CDR3 DNA reads TGTGCCAGCAGCTTAGGAGTCCGGCGGGGGCAAGAGACCCAGTACTTC. Translated: CASSLGVRRGQETQYF. The chain couples TRBV7-2 to TRBJ2-5; TRBD2 matches 7 bases. V shed 1 base and J 2 bases; nucleotides not matched to a gene: 7. This CDR3 has 16 residues. Germline CDR1 is SGHTA and CDR2 is FQGNSA.

This chain links TRBV19 with TRBJ1-5; possible D gene TRBD1, 5 bases. V lost 2 bases and J 0 bases, leaving 11 bases between the germline ends. The CDR3 sequence is 16 residues long. Germline-derived CDR1 and CDR2 are LNHDA and SQIVND (reference sequence). The CDR3 sequence is CASSIRSRDSNQPQHF. The CDR3 nucleotides are TGTGCCAGTAGTATAAGGTCCAGGGATAGCAATCAGCCCCAGCATTTT.

The chain joins TRBV19 to TRBJ2-7; the match to TRBD1 covers 8 bases. J was trimmed by 3 bases and V by 6 bases; bases with no gene match: 13. The germline V gene has CDR1 LNHDA and CDR2 SQIVND (reference sequence). The CDR3 has 16 residues. The CDR3 here is CASRQTGTGRGYEQYF. Written as DNA, the CDR3 is TGTGCCAGTAGACAAACCGGGACAGGCCGCGGCTACGAGCAGTACTTC.

The V gene is TRBV19, the J gene TRBJ1-5; no definite D call. Germline CDR1 is LNHDA and CDR2 is SQIVND (reference sequence). The CDR3 extends over 13 amino acids. Between the trimmed V and J ends, which lost 5 bases and 5 bases, there was a span of 10 bases. CDR3 region: CASSQSSYQPQHF. The CDR3 DNA is TGTGCCAGTAGTCAGTCCTCCTATCAGCCCCAGCATTTT.

The rearrangement uses TRBV4-3 and TRBJ2-2; tentative D call: TRBD2 (5 bases). The V end was cut by 3 bases, the J end by 2 bases, with 13 bases between. CDR3 size: 16 residues. The germline gives CDR1 LGHNA, CDR2 YSLEER. CDR3 sequence: CASSQRTSSNTGELFF. The CDR3 nucleotides are TGCGCCAGCAGCCAGCGCACTAGTTCCAACACCGGGGAGCTGTTTTTT.

J is TRBJ2-3 and V is TRBV4-3, with 14 bases matching TRBD2. From germline, CDR1 is LGHNA and CDR2 YSLEER. CDR3 length: 22 amino acids. V trimming: 7 bases; J trimming: 6 bases; junction bases outside the gene matches: 27. DNA of the CDR3: TGCGCCAGCAAAAGTACCGGCCGACTAGCGGGGGGGCGGTGGTTTTCATCTGATACGCAGTATTTT. This codes for CASKSTGRLAGGRWFSSDTQYF.

The chain has TRBV3-1 (or the pseudogene TRBV3-2) and TRBJ1-1; D possibly corresponds to TRBD1 (6 bases). CDR1 and CDR2 (germline): LGHDT, YNNKEL (reference sequence). The CDR3 consists of 14 residues. V lost 1 base and J lost 3, with 9 bases in between. CDR3 protein: CASSQVGGHTEAFF. As DNA, the CDR3 is TGTGCCAGCAGCCAAGTTGGGGGCCACACTGAAGCTTTCTTT.

The chain links TRBV5-1 to TRBJ2-3; no clear D. V lost 5 bases and J lost 1, with 14 bases in between. The CDR3 spans 15 residues. Per the germline V gene, CDR1 is SGHRS and CDR2 is YFSETQ. The DNA of the CDR3 is TGCGCCAGCAGGTCCGGGTTTGTGGGCACAGATACGCAGTATTTT. Its protein product is CASRSGFVGTDTQYF.

This chain links TRBV6-5 with TRBJ2-5; 10 nucleotides match TRBD2. Per germline, CDR1 MNHEY and CDR2 SVGAGI. Losses at the gene ends were 5 bases for V and 6 bases for J; bases not matched to a gene: 9. The CDR3 spans 15 residues. The CDR3 spells CASSPGTSEVKTQYF. The CDR3 nucleotides read TGTGCCAGCAGTCCCGGGACTAGCGAGGTCAAGACCCAGTACTTC.

The V and J genes are TRBV27 and TRBJ1-2, with 12 nucleotides matching TRBD1. The germline CDR1 and CDR2 sequences are MNHEY and SMNVEV (reference sequence). Trimming at V came to 4 bases and at J to 5 bases, leaving 2 bases not matched to a gene. The CDR3 loop spans 14 amino acids. This CDR3 reads CASSSGQGAYGYTF. The CDR3 bases are TGTGCCAGCAGTTCGGGACAGGGGGCTTATGGCTACACCTTC.

The J gene is TRBJ2-3, the V gene TRBV5-1, with a tentative D call TRBD2 (6 bases). CDR1 and CDR2 (germline): SGHRS, YFSETQ. The ends were cut back, 8 bases at V and 2 bases at J, with 15 bases in the middle. This CDR3 spans 14 amino acids. CDR3 bases: TGCGCCAGTGCGGGACCCCTACACACAGATACGCAGTATTTT. Protein sequence: CASAGPLHTDTQYF.

The chain recombines TRBV2 with TRBJ1-3, with D tentatively TRBD1 (5 bases). Looked up from germline, CDR1 is SNHLY and CDR2 is FYNNEI. The CDR3 extends over 14 amino acids. The V and J ends lost 3 bases and 6 bases respectively, with 12 bases between them. The DNA for the CDR3 is TGTGCCAGCAGTGACCAGGGTGGAGAAAACACCATATATTTT. Its protein is CASSDQGGENTIYF.

The count of this clone is one. The rearrangement uses TRBV3-1 (or the pseudogene TRBV3-2) and TRBJ2-1; TRBD1 aligns across 7 bases. Germline values: CDR1 LGHDT, CDR2 YNNKEL (reference sequence). Trimming cost V 2 bases and J 10 bases; bases outside gene matches: 5. The CDR3 is 13 amino acids. The CDR3 protein is CASSQTRDSEQFF. CDR3 nucleotide sequence: TGTGCCAGCAGCCAAACCAGGGACAGCGAGCAGTTCTTC.

This sequence joins TRBV4-1 and TRBJ1-4; no clear D. The CDR3 contains 16 residues. Trimming took 1 base from V and 0 from J, leaving 9 bases between them. The V gene's germline CDR1 is MGHRA and CDR2 YSYEKL. CDR3 sequence reads: CASSQVVFTTNEKLFF. In nucleotides, the CDR3 is TGCGCCAGCAGCCAAGTTGTTTTTACAACTAATGAAAAACTGTTTTTT.